This TCR beta chain was observed in a study of cytomegalovirus exposure and HLA in healthy donors. Looked up from germline, CDR1 is PRHDT and CDR2 is FYEKMQ (reference sequence). With 3 bases removed from V and 2 bases from J, the gap between germline ends came to 9 bases. CDR3 length equals 14 residues. Clones were read by immunoSEQ multiplex PCR, and TCRdb kept only the in-frame ones, dropping some. The repertoire holds around 98,000 clones, with 87% as singletons. Input material: PBMCs. V is TRBV13 and J is TRBJ2-3; TRBD2 is a possible D gene (5 bases). The sequence came from a woman between 25 and 40 years old in good health and CMV-seronegative. The CDR3 reads CASSFGDNTDTQYF. The CDR3 DNA sequence: TGTGCCAGCAGCTTCGGGGATAACACAGATACGCAGTATTTT.